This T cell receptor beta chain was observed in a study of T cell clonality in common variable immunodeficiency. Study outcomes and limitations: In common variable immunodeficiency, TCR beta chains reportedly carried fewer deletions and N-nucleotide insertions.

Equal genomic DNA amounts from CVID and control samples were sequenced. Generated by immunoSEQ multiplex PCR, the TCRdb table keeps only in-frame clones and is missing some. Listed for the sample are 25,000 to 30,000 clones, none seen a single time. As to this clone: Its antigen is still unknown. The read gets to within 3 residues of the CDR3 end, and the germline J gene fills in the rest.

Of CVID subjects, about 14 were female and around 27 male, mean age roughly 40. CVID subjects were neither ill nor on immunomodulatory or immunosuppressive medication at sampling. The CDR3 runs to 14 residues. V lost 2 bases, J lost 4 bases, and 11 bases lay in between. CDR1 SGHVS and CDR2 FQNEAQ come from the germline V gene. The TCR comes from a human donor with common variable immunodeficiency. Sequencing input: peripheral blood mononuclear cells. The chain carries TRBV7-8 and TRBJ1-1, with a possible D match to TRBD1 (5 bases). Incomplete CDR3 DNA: TGTGCCAGCAGCTTACCAGGGTCGGCCACTGAA. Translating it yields CASSLPGSATE. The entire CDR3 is CASSLPGSATEAFF.